The 13 T cell receptor beta chains below were found in one sample sequenced in a study of T-cell reconstitution after alpha-beta-depleted transplantation in children. Unique molecular identifiers were built into the TCRbeta library. TCRdb reanalysed the PCR reads using MiXCR and keeps one entry per CDR3 protein. The sample yields a few hundred thousand distinct CDR3 sequences, around 25% seen once. The sequences come from PBMCs, mostly from graft donor cells, collected 180 days after TCRalphabeta/CD19-depleted stem cell transplant. These receptors were obtained from a male patient between 5 and 17 years old who had a stem cell transplant for acute lymphoblastic leukemia, so the T cells may come from the graft donor.

The chain joins TRBV24-1 to TRBJ2-3; TRBD1 matches at 7 bases. V shed 3 bases and J 0 bases; nucleotides not matched to a gene: 8. Germline V lookup: CDR1 KGHDR, CDR2 SFDVKD. The CDR3 spans 17 residues. CDR3 protein: CATSDRTGRGSTDTQYF. The CDR3 coding sequence is TGTGCCACCAGTGATAGGACAGGCCGTGGAAGCACAGATACGCAGTATTTT.

This clonotype was counted only a few times. This chain links TRBV12-3 or TRBV12-4 with TRBJ1-2; TRBD1 matches 7 bases. The CDR3 consists of 13 residues. With V trimmed by 5 bases and J by 7 bases, 7 bases remained unmatched. CDR3 protein: CASSPPGGPGYTF. CDR3 nucleotide sequence: TGTGCCAGCAGTCCCCCAGGGGGGCCTGGCTACACCTTC.

Only a few counts were recorded for this clonotype. The chain carries TRBV29-1 and TRBJ2-7; 12 bases are a match to TRBD1. This CDR3 has 13 residues. Per germline, CDR1 SQVTM and CDR2 ANQGSEA. V shed 2 bases, J shed 6 bases, and the junction held 2 bases outside the gene matches. CDR3 sequence (DNA): TGCAGCGTTGAAAGGGACAGGGGGCTCGAGCAGTACTTC. Protein: CSVERDRGLEQYF.

CDR3 protein: CASSNRGRADTQYF. The CDR3 DNA sequence: TGTGCCAGCAGCAATAGGGGGCGCGCAGATACGCAGTATTTT. The gene calls are TRBV7-3 and TRBJ2-3; 7 bases align to TRBD1. The germline CDR1 and CDR2 sequences are SGHTA and FQGTGA. After removal of 5 bases from V and 4 bases from J, the junction contained 6 bases not matched to a gene. The CDR3 is made up of 14 amino acids. The whole variable domain, remainder taken from reference TRBV7-3 and TRBJ2-3, is GAGVSQTPSNKVTEKGKYVELRCDPISGHTALYWYRQSLGQGPEFLIYFQGTGAADDSGLPNDRFFAVRPEGSVSTLKIQRTERGDSAVYLCASSNRGRADTQYFGPGTRLTVL.

This clonotype was counted only a few times. The rearrangement uses TRBV15 and TRBJ2-7, with D perhaps TRBD1 or TRBD2 (6 bases each). This CDR3 is 16 amino acids long. Per the germline V gene, CDR1 is LNHNV and CDR2 is YYDKDF (reference sequence). The V end lost 3 bases, the J end lost 0 bases, and 15 bases lay between the germline ends. The chain's CDR3 is CATSSNWGDNSYEQYF. CDR3 sequence (DNA): TGTGCCACCAGCAGTAACTGGGGGGACAACTCCTACGAGCAGTACTTC.

The genes are TRBV27 and TRBJ1-4; TRBD1 agrees at 9 bases. Germline CDR1 reads MNHEY; CDR2 reads SMNVEV (reference sequence). Trimming removed 9 bases from V and 4 bases from J; junction bases left unmatched: 6. This CDR3 comprises 14 residues. The CDR3 DNA follows: TGTGCCAGTCGGACAGGGGTCTTTAATGAAAAACTGTTTTTT. Translation gives CASRTGVFNEKLFF.

CDR3 protein: CASSDRLLEAFF. The CDR3 nucleotides read TGCGCCAGCAGCGACAGGCTCCTTGAAGCTTTCTTT. The rearrangement uses TRBV5-1 and TRBJ1-1; a weak D match, TRBD1 (6 bases). CDR1 and CDR2 (germline): SGHRS, YFSETQ. The length of the CDR3 is 12 residues. V was trimmed by 4 bases and J by 7 bases, leaving 11 bases between them.

This clonotype was seen more than once but under ten times. This rearrangement joins TRBV27 to TRBJ2-7; 10 bases are a match to TRBD2. CDR3 length: 15 residues. After removal of 4 bases from V and 3 bases from J, the junction contained 6 bases not matched to a gene. Germline V gene sequence: CDR1 MNHEY, CDR2 SMNVEV (reference sequence). The CDR3 spells CASSWGLALVYEQYF. In DNA, the CDR3 is TGTGCCAGCAGTTGGGGACTAGCGCTAGTCTACGAGCAGTACTTC.

The chain combines TRBV29-1 with TRBJ1-4; D perhaps matches TRBD1 (6 bases). V was clipped by 4 bases and J by 5 bases, with 14 bases between them. Germline CDR1 is SQVTM and CDR2 is ANQGSEA. The CDR3 totals 14 residues. CDR3 in amino acids: CSVAVQGPNEKLFF. CDR3 nucleotide sequence: TGCAGCGTTGCGGTACAGGGCCCAAATGAAAAACTGTTTTTT.

The table lists this clonotype with a few counts. The rearrangement uses TRBV7-9 and TRBJ1-1, with a weak D call TRBD1 (5 bases). The germline V gene has CDR1 SEHNR and CDR2 FQNEAQ (reference sequence). The CDR3 covers 12 residues. V gave up 5 bases and J gave up 7 bases, with 11 bases separating them. The CDR3 DNA sequence: TGTGCCAGCAGCCTAACAGGACGTGAAGCTTTCTTT. It translates to CASSLTGREAFF.

The genes are TRBV10-3 and TRBJ1-1; tentative D call: TRBD1 (5 bases). The CDR3 runs 15 residues. V shed 0 bases and J shed 3 bases, with 11 bases lying between them. Germline lookup yields CDR1 ENHRY and CDR2 SYGVKD. The CDR3 reads CAISESPGRYTEAFF. CDR3 sequence (DNA): TGTGCCATCAGTGAGTCACCGGGGCGATACACTGAAGCTTTCTTT.

The chain couples TRBV11-2 to TRBJ2-3; 10 bases match TRBD2. This CDR3 comprises 18 residues. Germline-derived CDR1 and CDR2 are SGHAT and FQNNGV. V dropped 2 bases and J dropped 2; count of bases not matched to a gene: 10. The CDR3 DNA reads as TGTGCCAGCAGCTTATCCGCCACTAGCGGGATCTACACAGATACGCAGTATTTT. Protein sequence: CASSLSATSGIYTDTQYF.

This clonotype was seen repeatedly, ten times or more. J is TRBJ2-7 and V is TRBV29-1, with 10 bases lining up with TRBD2. V was pared by 1 base and J by 1 base, with 1 base of the junction left unmatched. CDR1 and CDR2 from the germline V gene are SQVTM and ANQGSEA. The CDR3 spans 14 residues. CDR3 loop: CSVEGLAGSYEQYF. The CDR3 DNA reads as TGCAGCGTTGAAGGACTAGCGGGTTCCTACGAGCAGTACTTC.